This T cell receptor (beta chain) was documented in a study of OX40 agonist ivuxolimab in advanced cancers. Study background: Ivuxolimab, an antibody acting as an agonist of OX40 (CD134), was used to treat patients. Each dose-escalation patient presented with hepatocellular carcinoma, melanoma, renal cell or head and neck cancer.

Of note for this clone: The target antigen is unknown.

The method was immunoSEQ multiplex PCR; TCRdb's version includes in-frame clones alone and lacks a portion of them. The table lists about 46,000 clones, 70% to 85% of them singletons, with 1.5% to 2% in the top ten. Overall study results and limits: Average numbers of expanded clones were greater in CD8+ T cells than in CD4+.

Trimming left V 4 bases short and J 3 bases short, with 9 bases between. Per the germline V gene, CDR1 is SEHNR and CDR2 is FQNEAQ (reference sequence). CDR3 length: 13 residues. The gene calls are TRBV7-9 and TRBJ1-2; D remains unclear. Source: CD4+ or CD8+ T cells sorted from blood, taken in a trial of the OX40 agonist ivuxolimab. This receptor was identified in an adult with an advanced solid tumor such as melanoma, head and neck, liver or kidney cancer. CDR3 nucleotides: TGTGCCAGCAGCTCCGGACGGGACTATGGCTACACCTTC. Translating gives CASSSGRDYGYTF.